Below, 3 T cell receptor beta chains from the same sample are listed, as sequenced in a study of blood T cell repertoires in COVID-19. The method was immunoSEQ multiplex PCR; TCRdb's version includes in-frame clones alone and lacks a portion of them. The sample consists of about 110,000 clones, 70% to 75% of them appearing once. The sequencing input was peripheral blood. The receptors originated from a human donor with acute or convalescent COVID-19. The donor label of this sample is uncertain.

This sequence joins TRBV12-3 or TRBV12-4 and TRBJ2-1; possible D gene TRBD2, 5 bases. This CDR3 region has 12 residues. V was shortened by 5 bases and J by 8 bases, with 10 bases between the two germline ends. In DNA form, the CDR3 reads TGTGCCAGCAGTCGGGGTGTCGATGAGCAGTTCTTC. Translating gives CASSRGVDEQFF.

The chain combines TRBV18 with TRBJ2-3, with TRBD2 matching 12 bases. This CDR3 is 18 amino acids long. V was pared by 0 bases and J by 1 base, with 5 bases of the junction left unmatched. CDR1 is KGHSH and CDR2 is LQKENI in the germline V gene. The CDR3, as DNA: TGTGCCAGCTCACCACCGTCTAGCGGGGGGGCGCGCACAGATACGCAGTATTTT. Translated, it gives CASSPPSSGGARTDTQYF.

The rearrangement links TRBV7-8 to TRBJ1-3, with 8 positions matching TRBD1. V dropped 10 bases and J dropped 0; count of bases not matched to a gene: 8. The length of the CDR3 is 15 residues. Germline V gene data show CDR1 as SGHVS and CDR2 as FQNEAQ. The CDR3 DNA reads TGTGCCACTGGGGACAGGCGGAACTCTGGAAACACCATATATTTT. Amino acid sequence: CATGDRRNSGNTIYF.